These T cell receptor beta chains were read from a single sample in a study of T cell repertoires in cytomegalovirus infection. From the reads, TCRdb called clonotypes with MiXCR, one entry per CDR3 protein. The sample has approximately 990,000 distinct CDR3 sequences, approximately 32% seen once. The antigens of these receptors remain unknown. This specimen was cultured CD8+ T cells from PBMCs, taken from culture after CMV antigen stimulation. These receptor sequences come from a human donor in good health (CMV status not recorded). Some clones in this sample may be carry-over from other donors' samples. CDR3s include the opening cysteine and the closing phenylalanine or tryptophan. Fields, in order: D gene, J gene, V gene, clone size, CDR3 protein, CDR3 DNA. D genes are given only for firm matches. The size entry is marked missing in some rows and otherwise reads once, few, many or a size class.

.	TRBJ1-5	TRBV5-5	.	CASSLEAPYQPQHF	TGTGCCAGCAGCTTGGAGGCACCTTATCAGCCCCAGCATTTT
.	TRBJ2-1	TRBV20-1	once	CSARDYGPNNEQFF	TGCAGTGCTAGAGATTACGGTCCGAACAATGAGCAGTTCTTC
.	TRBJ2-5	TRBV6-1	.	CASSGVPEQQETQYF	TGTGCCAGCAGTGGGGTCCCGGAACAACAAGAGACCCAGTACTTC
TRBD1	TRBJ2-1	TRBV28	few	CASSLETGEPYNEQFF	TGTGCCAGCAGTTTGGAGACAGGGGAACCCTACAATGAGCAGTTCTTC
TRBD2	TRBJ2-3	TRBV11-2	.	CASSGVAGDSDTQYF	TGTGCCAGCAGCGGGGTAGCGGGTGACTCAGATACGCAGTATTTT
.	TRBJ1-6	TRBV6-2/TRBV6-3	.	CASSLGPAYYNSPLHF	TGTGCCAGCAGTTTGGGGCCTGCCTACTATAATTCACCCCTCCACTTT
TRBD2	TRBJ2-3	TRBV6-5	many	CASSRGGADTQYF	TGTGCCAGCAGCCGCGGGGGGGCAGATACGCAGTATTTT
.	TRBJ2-2	TRBV2	few	CASGAFTGELFF	TGTGCCAGCGGAGCCTTCACCGGGGAGCTGTTTTTT
.	TRBJ1-2	TRBV20-1	.	CSAGARRVALNYGYTF	TGCAGTGCAGGGGCCCGCAGGGTGGCCCTTAACTATGGCTACACCTTC
TRBD1	TRBJ1-1	TRBV4-1	.	CASSLPIRRDRGHTEAFF	TGCGCCAGCAGCCTACCCATCCGCCGGGACAGGGGGCACACTGAAGCTTTCTTT
.	TRBJ1-5	TRBV6-2/TRBV6-3	.	CASSSYYTRYSNQPQHF	TGTGCCAGCAGTTCGTACTACACCAGGTATAGCAATCAGCCCCAGCATTTT
TRBD1	TRBJ1-5	TRBV28	.	CASSPDRGDHQPQHF	TGTGCCAGCAGCCCGGACAGGGGGGATCATCAGCCCCAGCATTTT